This T cell receptor (beta chain) is from a study of blood T cells in healthy people across ages. Of note for this clonotype: Its target is not known.

A second roughly 6 to 12 cycle PCR used barcoded and J-beta primers. MiXCR was run by TCRdb on the 5' RACE reads, yielding one entry per CDR3 protein. This table has 1,800,000 or so distinct CDR3 sequences, about 39% appearing once. Notes on the study in general: Investigators viewed diversity estimates from one million T cells as underestimates, the study reported. It was the long-lived donors that had more naive CD4+ cells and higher diversity than aged donors.

Russia was home to the donors, healthy Caucasian individuals aged about 6 to 90. The clonotype originates from a human donor in good health. Specimen: blood.

DNA for the CDR3: TGCAGTGCCCCATCCCGGGACAGGGACCACGAGCAGTACTTC. Translating gives CSAPSRDRDHEQYF. This chain uses TRBV20-1 with TRBJ2-7, with 9 bases fitting TRBD1. V dropped 6 bases and J dropped 5; count of bases not matched to a gene: 11. Germline V lookup: CDR1 DFQATT, CDR2 SNEGSKA (reference sequence). The CDR3 loop spans 14 amino acids.